Following are 28 T cell receptor beta chains from one sample sequenced in a study of identifying expanded T cells in peripheral blood (dated by TCRdb to between 2018 and 2021). The library was prepared using the immunoSEQ multiplex PCR assay. Not all clones reach the TCRdb copy of this immuneACCESS table, which keeps in-frame sequences only. Checked studies attribute under half of the gap to unresolved V genes and leave the rest unexplained. Present in this sample are approximately 120,000 clones, about nine tenths of which were seen just once. Just under 8.5% of the sample is held by the ten biggest clonotypes. The sequenced sample was blood. Receptors were obtained from a person aged 18 to 75 in good health.

This chain joins TRBV15 and TRBJ2-3, with no clear D. Trimming removed 1 base from V and 5 bases from J, with 10 bases in between. The CDR3 spans 14 residues. Germline V gene data show CDR1 as LNHNV and CDR2 as YYDKDF (reference sequence). CDR3 bases: TGTGCCACCAGCAGAGTTGGCTGGAGAGATACGCAGTATTTT. This codes for CATSRVGWRDTQYF.

V is TRBV25-1 and J is TRBJ1-5; tentative D call: TRBD1 (6 bases). The V end lost 4 bases, the J end lost 4 bases, and 8 bases lay between the germline ends. Germline loops: CDR1 MGHDK, CDR2 SYGVNS. CDR3 length equals 13 residues. The CDR3 nucleotides are TGTGCCAGCAGTGGGGGGGCGAATCAGCCCCAGCATTTT. Amino acid sequence: CASSGGANQPQHF. Drawing the rest from reference TRBV25-1 and TRBJ1-5, the complete variable domain is EADIYQTPRYLVIGTGKKITLECSQTMGHDKMYWYQQDPGMELHLIHYSYGVNSTEKGDLSSESTVSRIRTEHFPLTLESARPSHTSQYLCASSGGANQPQHFGDGTRLSIL.

This clone was observed a single time. The chain uses TRBV7-2 and TRBJ2-3; D tentatively reads TRBD1 or TRBD2 (6 bases each). Trimming left V 8 bases short and J 0 bases short, with 12 bases between. This CDR3 contains 14 residues. CDR1 SGHTA and CDR2 FQGNSA come from the germline V gene. The CDR3 reads CASRWGASTDTQYF. The CDR3 nucleotides are TGTGCCAGCCGTTGGGGGGCTAGCACAGATACGCAGTATTTT.

The chain has TRBV7-3 and TRBJ2-5; maybe TRBD1 (5 bases). V gave up 5 bases and J gave up 7 bases, with 14 bases separating them. The CDR3 sequence is 13 residues long. The V gene's germline CDR1 is SGHTA and CDR2 FQGTGA. For the CDR3, the DNA is TGTGCCAGCAGCCCCGAGCCCAGGGCGACCCAGTACTTC. Amino acid sequence: CASSPEPRATQYF. Full variable domain (remainder filled in from reference TRBV7-3 and TRBJ2-5): GAGVSQTPSNKVTEKGKYVELRCDPISGHTALYWYRQSLGQGPEFLIYFQGTGAADDSGLPNDRFFAVRPEGSVSTLKIQRTERGDSAVYLCASSPEPRATQYFGPGTRLLVL.

The V gene is TRBV5-1, the J gene TRBJ2-1; 8 bases are shared with TRBD2. This CDR3 comprises 12 residues. From germline, CDR1 is SGHRS and CDR2 YFSETQ. The trim removed 7 bases at V and 6 bases at J, leaving 3 bases unmatched. CDR3 DNA sequence: TGCGCCAGCTACGGGGGGGCCAATGAGCAGTTCTTC. It translates to CASYGGANEQFF.

Of note for this clone: One junction end disagrees with the germline gene, perhaps due to a read error. This rearrangement joins TRBV6-5 to TRBJ2-3; D gene unclear. The CDR3 runs to 13 residues. In germline, CDR1 is MNHEY, CDR2 SVGAGI. For the CDR3, the DNA is TGCCCTACAATCCGATCTAGCACAGATACGCAGTATTTT. Translated, it gives CPTIRSSTDTQYF.

This clone was detected once. The rearrangement uses TRBV6-5 and TRBJ1-1, with D unclear. CDR3 length: 14 residues. V was pared by 0 bases and J by 4 bases, with 9 bases between. Germline V gives CDR1 MNHEY, CDR2 SVGAGI. CDR3 nucleotide sequence: TGTGCCAGCAGTTACTCGGGGAGGAGCACTGAAGCTTTCTTT. It yields the protein CASSYSGRSTEAFF.

The chain combines TRBV19 with TRBJ1-5; weak D call: TRBD1 (5 bases). This CDR3 region has 13 residues. Germline-derived CDR1 and CDR2 are LNHDA and SQIVND (reference sequence). V was clipped by 8 bases and J by 7 bases, with 15 bases between them. The CDR3 spells CASQRGAGQPQHF. The CDR3 bases are TGTGCCAGTCAAAGGGGCGCAGGACAGCCCCAGCATTTT.

This clone appeared a single time. Here the CDR3 reads CASSVGRAARETQYF. CDR3 coding DNA: TGTGCCAGCAGCGTAGGTCGCGCCGCCCGGGAGACCCAGTACTTC. The chain combines TRBV9 with TRBJ2-5; D is uncertain. The germline CDR1 and CDR2 sequences are SGDLS and YYNGEE. Trimming stripped 0 bases from V and 5 bases from J, with 14 bases between. The CDR3 has 15 residues.

The V and J genes are TRBV4-3 and TRBJ1-1, with D unresolved. Germline CDR1 LGHNA, CDR2 YSLEER. This CDR3 comprises 16 residues. Trimming left V 0 bases short and J 0 bases short, with 11 bases between. In nucleotides, the CDR3 is TGCGCCAGCAGCCAAGATCTCGAACGGCTGAACACTGAAGCTTTCTTT. Translated, it gives CASSQDLERLNTEAFF.

This chain links TRBV5-8 with TRBJ2-3, with 10 bases that match TRBD1. The CDR3 runs to 16 residues. The germline V gene has CDR1 SGHTS and CDR2 YDEGEE. V lost 4 bases to trimming and J lost 3 bases; unmatched junction nucleotides: 8. Here the CDR3 reads CASSPGGGQGTDTQYF. As DNA, the CDR3 is TGTGCCAGCAGCCCGGGAGGGGGACAGGGGACAGATACGCAGTATTTT. Filled out from reference TRBV5-8 and TRBJ2-3, the complete variable domain reads EAGVTQSPTHLIKTRGQQATLRCSPISGHTSVYWYQQALGLGLQFLLWYDEGEERNRGNFPPRFSGRQFPNYSSELNVNALELEDSALYLCASSPGGGQGTDTQYFGPGTRLTVL.

V gene TRBV7-8 combines with J gene TRBJ2-3; 13 bases match TRBD2. Per germline, CDR1 SGHVS and CDR2 FQNEAQ. The CDR3 has 17 amino acids. Unmatched junction bases numbered 6, after V lost 2 bases and J lost 4 bases. CDR3 protein: CASSLYGLAGAPDTQYF. In DNA, the CDR3 is TGTGCCAGCAGCTTATATGGACTAGCGGGAGCCCCAGATACGCAGTATTTT.

This clone was detected only once. The chain carries TRBV6-5 and TRBJ1-4; D is ambiguous. Germline lookup yields CDR1 MNHEY and CDR2 SVGAGI. There are 15 residues in the CDR3. Trimming removed 5 bases at V and 0 bases at J, with 10 bases between. CDR3 residues: CASSPGGSTNEKLFF. The CDR3 DNA reads as TGTGCCAGCAGTCCAGGAGGCTCAACTAATGAAAAACTGTTTTTT.

The V gene is TRBV5-1, the J gene TRBJ1-1; 12 bases map to TRBD1. CDR3 size: 16 residues. The germline gives CDR1 SGHRS, CDR2 YFSETQ. V dropped 3 bases and J dropped 1; count of bases not matched to a gene: 4. As DNA, the CDR3 is TGCGCCAGCAGCTGGGGACAGGGGGCAACGAACACTGAAGCTTTCTTT. Protein: CASSWGQGATNTEAFF. The variable domain in full, completed from reference TRBV5-1 and TRBJ1-1, reads KAGVTQTPRYLIKTRGQQVTLSCSPISGHRSVSWYQQTPGQGLQFLFEYFSETQRNKGNFPGRFSGRQFSNSRSEMNVSTLELGDSALYLCASSWGQGATNTEAFFGQGTRLTVV.

The chain couples TRBV7-2 to TRBJ2-3; D is perhaps TRBD2 (7 bases). The V gene's germline CDR1 is SGHTA and CDR2 FQGNSA. Trimming pared 2 bases from V and 2 bases from J, leaving 23 bases between. The CDR3 length is 19 residues. The CDR3 loop is CASSLSPAFGGGHTDTQYF. DNA of the CDR3: TGTGCCAGCAGCTTATCACCGGCCTTTGGCGGGGGCCACACAGATACGCAGTATTTT.

The chain joins TRBV7-9 to TRBJ1-1; D may be TRBD1 (5 bases). V lost 5 bases, J lost 1 base, and 17 bases lay in between. The germline CDR1 and CDR2 sequences are SEHNR and FQNEAQ (reference sequence). The CDR3 totals 16 residues. The CDR3 DNA is TGTGCCAGCAGCACCCCGGGACGCAGCCCGAACACTGAAGCTTTCTTT. It encodes CASSTPGRSPNTEAFF.

The rearrangement joins TRBV9 to TRBJ1-4; 9 bases fit TRBD1. J gave up 6 bases and V 0 bases, and 6 bases lay outside the gene matches. This CDR3 is built from 16 residues. The germline gives CDR1 SGDLS, CDR2 YYNGEE. The CDR3 nucleotides are TGTGCCAGCAGCGTAGAGGGGGGACAGGGATATGAAAAACTGTTTTTT. Amino acid sequence: CASSVEGGQGYEKLFF.

The V gene is TRBV10-3, the J gene TRBJ1-2; TRBD1 matches 8 bases. The CDR3 runs 15 residues. Germline V gives CDR1 ENHRY, CDR2 SYGVKD. The junction had 9 bases not matched to a gene; V was cut back by 6 bases and J by 3 bases. CDR3 residues: CAISEIGTGDYGYTF. DNA of the CDR3: TGTGCCATCAGCGAGATCGGGACAGGTGACTATGGCTACACCTTC.

V usage is TRBV27 and J usage is TRBJ2-1, with D perhaps matching TRBD1 (5 bases). Germline V gives CDR1 MNHEY, CDR2 SMNVEV (reference sequence). Trimming pared 3 bases from V and 9 bases from J, leaving 15 bases between. This CDR3 has 14 amino acids. CDR3 DNA sequence: TGTGCCAGCAGTTTGGGGCTCGCCTTCGGTGAGCAGTTCTTC. This encodes CASSLGLAFGEQFF.

The CDR3 nucleotides are TGTGCCAGCAGCCCTAGTATGGCCTCTGGAAACACCATATATTTT. The encoded protein is CASSPSMASGNTIYF. This sequence joins TRBV7-7 and TRBJ1-3; D is unclear. The germline CDR1 and CDR2 sequences are SSHAT and FNYEAQ (reference sequence). There are 15 residues in the CDR3. V lost 5 bases to trimming and J lost 0 bases, with 11 bases between them.

The gene calls are TRBV5-1 and TRBJ2-2, with no clear D. The germline gives CDR1 SGHRS, CDR2 YFSETQ. V lost 3 bases and J 2 bases, leaving 8 bases between the germline ends. The length of the CDR3 is 14 residues. The CDR3 bases are TGCGCCAGCAGCTCCACAGCTAACACCGGGGAGCTGTTTTTT. As protein: CASSSTANTGELFF.

This clone appeared a single time. The CDR3, as DNA: TGTGCCAGTAGGAGGGACGGATCTAACTATGGCTACACCTTC. This encodes CASRRDGSNYGYTF. The gene calls are TRBV19 and TRBJ1-2, with D maybe TRBD1 (5 bases). The length of the CDR3 is 14 residues. Germline lookup yields CDR1 LNHDA and CDR2 SQIVND (reference sequence). V lost 6 bases, J lost 0 bases, and 11 bases lay in between.

This chain joins TRBV10-3 and TRBJ2-2; D is ambiguous. The ends were cut back, 8 bases at V and 0 bases at J, with 7 bases in the middle. The CDR3 has 13 residues. Germline CDR1 and CDR2: ENHRY and SYGVKD. In DNA, the CDR3 is TGTGCCATCCTGGGTACGAACACCGGGGAGCTGTTTTTT. Translated: CAILGTNTGELFF.

The chain combines TRBV18 with TRBJ2-7; 10 nucleotides match TRBD1. Germline CDR1 KGHSH, CDR2 LQKENI. The V segment lost 2 bases and the J segment 4 bases; nucleotides outside the gene matches: 8. The CDR3 extends over 16 amino acids. CDR3 nucleotides: TGTGCCAGCTCACCAACCGGGACAGGGGATTTTTACGAGCAGTACTTC. This codes for CASSPTGTGDFYEQYF. The variable domain in full, with the rest retrieved from reference TRBV18 and TRBJ2-7, is NAGVMQNPRHLVRRRGQEARLRCSPMKGHSHVYWYRQLPEEGLKFMVYLQKENIIDESGMPKERFSAEFPKEGPSILRIQQVVRGDSAAYFCASSPTGTGDFYEQYFGPGTRLTVT.

The chain recombines TRBV5-5 with TRBJ2-6; the match to TRBD1 covers 8 bases. The CDR3 runs 17 residues. V shed 4 bases, J shed 2 bases, and the junction held 8 bases outside the gene matches. Per germline, CDR1 SGHKS and CDR2 YYEKEE (reference sequence). The CDR3 nucleotides read TGTGCCAGCAGCGATGTCCGGGACAGGACTGGGGCCAACGTCCTGACTTTC. Translation gives CASSDVRDRTGANVLTF.

V gene TRBV2 combines with J gene TRBJ1-2; weak D call: TRBD1 (5 bases). With 7 bases removed from V and 10 bases from J, the gap between germline ends came to 16 bases. Germline loops: CDR1 SNHLY, CDR2 FYNNEI. This CDR3 spans 12 amino acids. CDR3 DNA: TGTGCCAGCACCGAGGGCAGGGCTCTCTACACCTTC. Its protein product is CASTEGRALYTF.

This rearrangement joins TRBV5-4 to TRBJ1-6, with 7 bases aligning to TRBD1. Germline-derived CDR1 and CDR2 are SGHNT and YYREEE (reference sequence). The J segment lost 4 bases and the V segment lost 0 bases, leaving 7 bases of the junction unmatched. CDR3 length: 17 residues. CDR3: CASSLEQGTAYNSPLHF. In DNA form, the CDR3 reads TGTGCCAGCAGCTTGGAGCAAGGGACAGCTTATAATTCACCCCTCCACTTT.

The V call is TRBV6-5, the J call TRBJ1-1, with D perhaps matching TRBD1 (5 bases). Deletions cut 4 bases from V and 1 base from J, with 10 bases between. This CDR3 has 14 residues. Per germline, CDR1 MNHEY and CDR2 SVGAGI. The CDR3, as DNA: TGTGCCAGCAGTTCCGGGGGTCAGAACACTGAAGCTTTCTTT. This codes for CASSSGGQNTEAFF.